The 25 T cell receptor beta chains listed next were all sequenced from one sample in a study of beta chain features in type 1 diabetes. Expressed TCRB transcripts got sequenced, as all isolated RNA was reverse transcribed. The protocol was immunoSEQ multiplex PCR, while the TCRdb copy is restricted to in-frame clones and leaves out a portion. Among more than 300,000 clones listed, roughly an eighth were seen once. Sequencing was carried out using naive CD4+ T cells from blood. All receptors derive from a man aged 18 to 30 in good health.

For the CDR3, the DNA is TGCAGCGTAAAAGGGCTAGCGGGGTACAATGAGCAGTTCTTC. This sequence encodes CSVKGLAGYNEQFF. V gene TRBV29-1 combines with J gene TRBJ2-1; TRBD2 matches at 9 bases. Germline loops: CDR1 SQVTM, CDR2 ANQGSEA. The trim removed 6 bases at V and 4 bases at J, leaving 7 bases unmatched. The CDR3 spans 14 residues.

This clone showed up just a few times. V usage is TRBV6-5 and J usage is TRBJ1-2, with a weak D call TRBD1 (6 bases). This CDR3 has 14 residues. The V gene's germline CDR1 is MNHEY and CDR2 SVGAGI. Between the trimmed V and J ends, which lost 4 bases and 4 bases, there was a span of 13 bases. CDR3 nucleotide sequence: TGTGCCAGCAGTTCTGGGACACTCCTCTATGGCTACACCTTC. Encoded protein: CASSSGTLLYGYTF.

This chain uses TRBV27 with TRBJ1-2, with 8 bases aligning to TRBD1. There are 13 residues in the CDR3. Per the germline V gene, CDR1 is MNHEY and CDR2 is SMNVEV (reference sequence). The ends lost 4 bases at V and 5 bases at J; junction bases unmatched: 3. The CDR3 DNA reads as TGTGCCAGCAGTTCGGACAGGGCATATGGCTACACCTTC. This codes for CASSSDRAYGYTF.

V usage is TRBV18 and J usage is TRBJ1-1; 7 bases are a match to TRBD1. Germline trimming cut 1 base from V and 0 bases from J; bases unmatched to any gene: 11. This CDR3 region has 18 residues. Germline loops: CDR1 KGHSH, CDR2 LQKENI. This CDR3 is CASSPLTGLYDMNTEAFF. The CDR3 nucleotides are TGTGCCAGCTCACCACTGACAGGGCTCTACGACATGAACACTGAAGCTTTCTTT.

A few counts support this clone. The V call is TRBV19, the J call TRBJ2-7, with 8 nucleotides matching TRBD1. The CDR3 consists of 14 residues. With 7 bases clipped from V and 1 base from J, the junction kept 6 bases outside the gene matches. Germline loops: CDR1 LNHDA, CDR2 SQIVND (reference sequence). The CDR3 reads CASKPGQASYEQYF. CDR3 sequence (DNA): TGTGCCAGTAAACCGGGACAGGCATCCTACGAGCAGTACTTC.

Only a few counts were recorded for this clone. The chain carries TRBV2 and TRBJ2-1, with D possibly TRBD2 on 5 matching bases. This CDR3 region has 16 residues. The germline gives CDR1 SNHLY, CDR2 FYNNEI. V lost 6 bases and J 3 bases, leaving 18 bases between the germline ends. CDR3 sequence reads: CASSLTVHRDYNEQFF. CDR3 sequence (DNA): TGTGCCAGCAGCCTCACCGTTCACCGGGACTACAATGAGCAGTTCTTC.

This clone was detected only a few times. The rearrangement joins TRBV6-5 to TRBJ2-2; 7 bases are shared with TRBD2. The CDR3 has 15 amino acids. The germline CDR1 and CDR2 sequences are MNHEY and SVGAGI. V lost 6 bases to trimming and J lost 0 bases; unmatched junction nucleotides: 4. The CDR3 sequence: CASSIGLANTGELFF. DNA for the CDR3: TGTGCCAGCAGCATAGGACTAGCGAACACCGGGGAGCTGTTTTTT.

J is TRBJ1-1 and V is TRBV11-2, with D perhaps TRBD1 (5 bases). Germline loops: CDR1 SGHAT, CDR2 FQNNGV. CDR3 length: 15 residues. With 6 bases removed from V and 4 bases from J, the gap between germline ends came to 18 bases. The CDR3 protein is CASRVPGRVSTEAFF. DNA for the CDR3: TGTGCCAGCAGAGTCCCAGGGAGGGTGAGCACTGAAGCTTTCTTT.

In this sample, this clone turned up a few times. The CDR3: CASSFRGTETQYF. CDR3 nucleotide sequence: TGTGCCAGCAGCTTTAGGGGGACAGAGACCCAGTACTTC. The chain carries TRBV7-9 and TRBJ2-5; TRBD1 might be the D (6 bases). V lost 3 bases to trimming and J lost 4 bases, with 9 bases between them. Germline CDR1 and CDR2: SEHNR and FQNEAQ (reference sequence). The CDR3 consists of 13 residues. The full variable domain, with the rest looked up from reference TRBV7-9 and TRBJ2-5, is DTGVSQNPRHKITKRGQNVTFRCDPISEHNRLYWYRQTLGQGPEFLTYFQNEAQLEKSRLLSDRFSAERPKGSFSTLEIQRTEQGDSAMYLCASSFRGTETQYFGPGTRLLVL.

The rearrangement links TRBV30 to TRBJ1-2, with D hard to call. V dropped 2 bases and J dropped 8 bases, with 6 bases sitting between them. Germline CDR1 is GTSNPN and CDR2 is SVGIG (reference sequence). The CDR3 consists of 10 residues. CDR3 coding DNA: TGTGCCTGGAGTCACACCGGCTACACCTTC. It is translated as CAWSHTGYTF. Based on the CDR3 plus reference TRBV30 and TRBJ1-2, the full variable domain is SQTIHQWPATLVQPVGSPLSLECTVEGTSNPNLYWYRQAAGRGLQLLFYSVGIGQISSEVPQNLSASRPQDRQFILSSKKLLLSDSGFYLCAWSHTGYTFGSGTRLTVV.

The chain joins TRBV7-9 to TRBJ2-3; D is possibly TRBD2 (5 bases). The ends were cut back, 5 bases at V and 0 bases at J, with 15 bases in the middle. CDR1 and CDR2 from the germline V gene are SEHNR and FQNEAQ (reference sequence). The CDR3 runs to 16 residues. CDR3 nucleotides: TGTGCCAGCAGCCCAGTCGGACTGTATAGCACAGATACGCAGTATTTT. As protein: CASSPVGLYSTDTQYF.

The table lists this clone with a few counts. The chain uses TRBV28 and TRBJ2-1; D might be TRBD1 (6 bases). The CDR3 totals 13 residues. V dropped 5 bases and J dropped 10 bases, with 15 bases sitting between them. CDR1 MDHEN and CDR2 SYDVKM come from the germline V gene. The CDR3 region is CASSPQGFWEQFF. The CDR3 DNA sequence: TGTGCCAGCAGTCCGCAGGGGTTCTGGGAGCAGTTCTTC. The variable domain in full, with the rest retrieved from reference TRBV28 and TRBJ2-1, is DVKVTQSSRYLVKRTGEKVFLECVQDMDHENMFWYRQDPGLGLRLIYFSYDVKMKEKGDIPEGYSVSREKKERFSLILESASTNQTSMYLCASSPQGFWEQFFGPGTRLTVL.

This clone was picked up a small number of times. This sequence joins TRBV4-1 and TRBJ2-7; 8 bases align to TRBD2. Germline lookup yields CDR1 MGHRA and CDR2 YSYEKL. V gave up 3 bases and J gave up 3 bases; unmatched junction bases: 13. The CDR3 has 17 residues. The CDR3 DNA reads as TGCGCCAGCAGCCAGCCCAGGGGAGCGGGAGTGCTCTACGAGCAGTACTTC. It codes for CASSQPRGAGVLYEQYF.

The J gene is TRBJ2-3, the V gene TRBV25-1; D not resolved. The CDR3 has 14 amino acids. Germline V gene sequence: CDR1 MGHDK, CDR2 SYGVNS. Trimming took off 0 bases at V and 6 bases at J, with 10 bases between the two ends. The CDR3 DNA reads TGTGCCAGCAGTGAATACGGGTTAGAGGATACGCAGTATTTT. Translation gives CASSEYGLEDTQYF.

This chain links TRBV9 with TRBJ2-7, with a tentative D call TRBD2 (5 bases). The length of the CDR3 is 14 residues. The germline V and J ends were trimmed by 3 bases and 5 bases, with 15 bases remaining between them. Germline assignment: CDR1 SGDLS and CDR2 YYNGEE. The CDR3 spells CASSAGVWRDEQYF. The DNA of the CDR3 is TGTGCCAGCAGCGCCGGGGTTTGGCGTGACGAGCAGTACTTC.

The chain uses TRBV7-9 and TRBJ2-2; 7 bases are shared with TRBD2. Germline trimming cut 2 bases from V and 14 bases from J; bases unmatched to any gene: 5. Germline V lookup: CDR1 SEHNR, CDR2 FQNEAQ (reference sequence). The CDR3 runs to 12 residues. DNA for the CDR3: TGTGCCAGCAGCTTATGGGAGGGACGACTGTTTTTT. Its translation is CASSLWEGRLFF. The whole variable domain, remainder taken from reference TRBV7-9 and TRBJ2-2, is DTGVSQNPRHKITKRGQNVTFRCDPISEHNRLYWYRQTLGQGPEFLTYFQNEAQLEKSRLLSDRFSAERPKGSFSTLEIQRTEQGDSAMYLCASSLWEGRLFFGEGSRLTVL.

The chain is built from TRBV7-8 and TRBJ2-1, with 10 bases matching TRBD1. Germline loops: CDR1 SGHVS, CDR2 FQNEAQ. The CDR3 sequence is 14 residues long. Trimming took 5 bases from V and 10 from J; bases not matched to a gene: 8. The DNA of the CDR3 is TGTGCCAGCAGCCACCGGGACAGGGGAAGCGAGCAGTTCTTC. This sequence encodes CASSHRDRGSEQFF.

The CDR3 bases are TGTGCCAGCAGTTTTAGGAAGGACATGACCTACAATGAGCAGTTCTTC. Translation gives CASSFRKDMTYNEQFF. This rearrangement joins TRBV27 to TRBJ2-1; maybe TRBD1 (5 bases). Germline V CDR1 and CDR2: MNHEY, SMNVEV (reference sequence). Trimming took off 3 bases at V and 2 bases at J, with 14 bases between the two ends. The CDR3 is made up of 16 amino acids.

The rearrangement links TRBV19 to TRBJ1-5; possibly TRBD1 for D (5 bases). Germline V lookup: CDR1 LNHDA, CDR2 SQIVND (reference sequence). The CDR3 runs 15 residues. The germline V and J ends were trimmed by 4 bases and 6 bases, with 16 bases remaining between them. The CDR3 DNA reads TGTGCCAGTAGTACCGGGATACCCGGGGGTCAGCCCCAGCATTTT. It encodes CASSTGIPGGQPQHF.

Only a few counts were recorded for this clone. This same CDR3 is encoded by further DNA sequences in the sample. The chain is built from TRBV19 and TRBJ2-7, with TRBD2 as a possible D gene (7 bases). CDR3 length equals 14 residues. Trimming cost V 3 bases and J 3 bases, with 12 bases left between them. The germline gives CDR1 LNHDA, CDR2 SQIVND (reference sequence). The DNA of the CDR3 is TGTGCCAGTAGTATTGGCGGGGGCGTCTACGAGCAGTACTTC. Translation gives CASSIGGGVYEQYF.

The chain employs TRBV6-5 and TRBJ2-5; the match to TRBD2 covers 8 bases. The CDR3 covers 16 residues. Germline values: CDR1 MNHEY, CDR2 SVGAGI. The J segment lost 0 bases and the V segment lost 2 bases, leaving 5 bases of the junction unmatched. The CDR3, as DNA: TGTGCCAGCAGTTACGTTCGAGCGGGGGACCAAGAGACCCAGTACTTC. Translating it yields CASSYVRAGDQETQYF.

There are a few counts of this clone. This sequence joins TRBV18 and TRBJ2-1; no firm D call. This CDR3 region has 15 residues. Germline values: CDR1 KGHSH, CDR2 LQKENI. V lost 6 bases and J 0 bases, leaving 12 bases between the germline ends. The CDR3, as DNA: TGTGCCAGCTCCCAAGCTGCTAGCTCCTACAATGAGCAGTTCTTC. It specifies CASSQAASSYNEQFF.

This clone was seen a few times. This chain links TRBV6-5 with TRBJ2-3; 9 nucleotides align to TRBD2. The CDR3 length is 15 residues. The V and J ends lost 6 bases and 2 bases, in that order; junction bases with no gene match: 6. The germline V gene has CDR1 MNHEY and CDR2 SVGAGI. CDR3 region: CASRESGGTTDTQYF. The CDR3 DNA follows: TGTGCCAGCAGAGAAAGCGGGGGGACCACAGATACGCAGTATTTT.

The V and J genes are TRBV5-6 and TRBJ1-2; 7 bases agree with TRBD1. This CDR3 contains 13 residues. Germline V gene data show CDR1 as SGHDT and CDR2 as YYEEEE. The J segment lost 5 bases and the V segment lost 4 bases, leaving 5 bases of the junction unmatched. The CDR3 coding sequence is TGTGCCAGCAGCGCCAGGGGGACTTATGGCTACACCTTC. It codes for CASSARGTYGYTF.

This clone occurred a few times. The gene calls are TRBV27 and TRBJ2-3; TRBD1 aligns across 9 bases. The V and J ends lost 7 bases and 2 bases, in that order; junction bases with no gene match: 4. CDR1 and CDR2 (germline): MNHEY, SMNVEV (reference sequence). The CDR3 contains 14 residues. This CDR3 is CASNTGGFTDTQYF. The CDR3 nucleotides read TGTGCCAGCAACACAGGGGGCTTCACAGATACGCAGTATTTT.